The 27 T cell receptor beta chains given below trace back to one sample, sequenced in a study of blood T cell repertoires in COVID-19. This table comes from immunoSEQ multiplex PCR, and its TCRdb copy is limited to in-frame clones, with some not included. The sample shows 130,000 to 150,000 clones, approximately 82% of them seen only once. Material: peripheral blood. Every receptor here comes from a man between 60 and 70 years old with active or convalescent COVID-19.

Comments on this clone: The sample contains more than one DNA sequence encoding this CDR3. The J gene is TRBJ1-5, the V gene TRBV18; D not certain. CDR1 and CDR2 from the germline V gene are KGHSH and LQKENI. This CDR3 has 13 residues. Trimming pared 3 bases from V and 4 bases from J, leaving 7 bases between. DNA of the CDR3: TGTGCCAGCTCACCCGGAGGAAATCAGCCCCAGCATTTT. Translating gives CASSPGGNQPQHF.

This chain joins TRBV3-1 (or the pseudogene TRBV3-2) and TRBJ2-7; no definite D call. The CDR3 extends over 12 amino acids. The germline CDR1 and CDR2 sequences are LGHDT and YNNKEL (reference sequence). V lost 0 bases and J 9 bases, leaving 9 bases between the germline ends. CDR3 protein: CASSQEYGGQYF. In DNA form, the CDR3 reads TGTGCCAGCAGCCAAGAATACGGCGGGCAGTACTTC.

The V and J genes are TRBV21-1 and TRBJ2-1; TRBD1, the table's D call, lacks a check against the DNA. TRBV21-1 is noted as a pseudogene. There are 15 residues in the CDR3. In nucleotides, the CDR3 is TGTGCCAGCAACCTGGGACAGGGGATGTACAATGAGCAGTTCTTC. This codes for CASNLGQGMYNEQFF.

V usage is TRBV21-1 and J usage is TRBJ1-5; TRBD1 is taken as the D call from the table, unchecked against the DNA. TRBV21-1 is an annotated pseudogene. The CDR3 sequence is 15 residues long. This CDR3 is CASSTTGADNQPQHF. CDR3 sequence (DNA): TGTGCCAGCAGCACCACAGGGGCGGACAATCAGCCCCAGCATTTT.

V is TRBV5-4 and J is TRBJ1-1; 7 bases agree with TRBD1. Germline lookup yields CDR1 SGHNT and CDR2 YYREEE (reference sequence). V gave up 4 bases and J gave up 8 bases; unmatched junction bases: 8. This CDR3 has 13 amino acids. Written as DNA, the CDR3 is TGTGCCAGCAGCGGACCCGACAGGGTCGAAGCTTTCTTT. Translating it yields CASSGPDRVEAFF.

This clone appeared once. The rearrangement joins TRBV3-1 (or the pseudogene TRBV3-2) to TRBJ2-6; D might be TRBD1 (6 bases). From germline, CDR1 is LGHDT and CDR2 YNNKEL (reference sequence). V shed 4 bases and J shed 0 bases, with 19 bases lying between them. This CDR3 is built from 19 residues. The CDR3 sequence is CASSRTNRVLDSGANVLTF. The CDR3 DNA is TGTGCCAGCAGCCGAACAAACAGGGTGCTCGACTCTGGGGCCAACGTCCTGACTTTC.

This clone was detected once. This chain joins TRBV6-5 and TRBJ1-1, with D possibly matching TRBD1 (5 bases). CDR1 MNHEY and CDR2 SVGAGI come from the germline V gene. The V and J ends lost 0 bases and 2 bases respectively, with 10 bases between them. The CDR3 length is 15 residues. In nucleotides, the CDR3 is TGTGCCAGCAGTTACTCGCAGGGAGGAAACACTGAAGCTTTCTTT. Its protein is CASSYSQGGNTEAFF.

The chain uses TRBV7-2 and TRBJ1-2; D unresolved. The CDR3 totals 13 residues. Germline lookup yields CDR1 SGHTA and CDR2 FQGNSA. Trimming removed 4 bases from V and 6 bases from J, with 12 bases in between. The CDR3 DNA reads TGTGCCAGCAGCTCGTCCTTAATCCATGGCTACACCTTC. Amino acids: CASSSSLIHGYTF.

This clone appeared once. J is TRBJ1-5 and V is TRBV20-1, with D hard to call. Trimming removed 3 bases from V and 2 bases from J, with 14 bases in between. Germline V gene sequence: CDR1 DFQATT, CDR2 SNEGSKA (reference sequence). This CDR3 has 15 residues. CDR3: CSASPGRDGNQPQHF. The CDR3 DNA follows: TGCAGTGCTAGTCCGGGTCGGGATGGCAATCAGCCCCAGCATTTT.

The rearrangement uses TRBV24-1 and TRBJ1-5; D is possibly TRBD1 (5 bases). This CDR3 region has 13 residues. V was trimmed by 4 bases and J by 4 bases, leaving 7 bases between them. Germline V gives CDR1 KGHDR, CDR2 SFDVKD. This CDR3 is CATSDRVNQPQHF. The CDR3, as DNA: TGTGCCACCAGTGACAGGGTGAATCAGCCCCAGCATTTT.

This sequence joins TRBV6-5 and TRBJ1-6; D not resolved. V dropped 5 bases and J dropped 2 bases, with 10 bases sitting between them. Germline V gene lookup returns CDR1 MNHEY and CDR2 SVGAGI. The CDR3 has 15 amino acids. CDR3 in DNA: TGTGCCAGCAGTACCACCGGGACCTATAATTCACCCCTCCACTTT. The encoded protein is CASSTTGTYNSPLHF.

The genes are TRBV19 and TRBJ2-1, with 13 bases aligning to TRBD2. J lost 4 bases, V lost 8 bases, and 2 bases had no gene match. This CDR3 is built from 14 residues. Looked up from germline, CDR1 is LNHDA and CDR2 is SQIVND (reference sequence). CDR3 DNA: TGTGCCAGTGGACTAGCGGGAGAATACAATGAGCAGTTCTTC. Protein sequence: CASGLAGEYNEQFF.

The V and J genes are TRBV6-2 or TRBV6-3 and TRBJ2-3, with 14 bases aligning to TRBD2. Per the germline V gene, CDR1 is MNHEY and CDR2 is SVGEGT. CDR3 length equals 17 residues. V lost 2 bases, J lost 5 bases, and 6 bases stayed unmatched. CDR3 in DNA: TGTGCCAGCAGTTACGCCGGACTAGCGGGGGGTCGAGATACGCAGTATTTT. Encoded protein: CASSYAGLAGGRDTQYF.

The chain combines TRBV19 with TRBJ1-1, with D perhaps matching TRBD1 (6 bases). Germline loops: CDR1 LNHDA, CDR2 SQIVND (reference sequence). V shed 0 bases and J shed 2 bases, with 10 bases lying between them. The CDR3 contains 15 residues. The CDR3 DNA is TGTGCCAGTAGTATAGATAACAGGGTCAACACTGAAGCTTTCTTT. It yields the protein CASSIDNRVNTEAFF.

The chain carries TRBV5-1 and TRBJ2-3, with 8 bases lining up with TRBD2. J lost 0 bases, V lost 8 bases, and 5 bases had no gene match. The CDR3 is 14 amino acids. Germline CDR1 is SGHRS and CDR2 is YFSETQ. The CDR3 bases are TGCGCCAGTATAGCGGGAAGTAGCACAGATACGCAGTATTTT. Protein: CASIAGSSTDTQYF.

The J gene is TRBJ2-1, the V gene TRBV6-6, with 13 bases matching TRBD2. V lost 5 bases, J lost 4 bases, and 11 bases stayed unmatched. Germline V gene lookup returns CDR1 MNHNY and CDR2 SVGAGI (reference sequence). The CDR3 totals 18 residues. CDR3 loop: CASSPSPPGLAGYNEQFF. CDR3 nucleotides: TGTGCCAGCAGTCCGAGCCCGCCGGGACTAGCGGGGTACAATGAGCAGTTCTTC.

Of note for this clone: The junction and the germline gene differ at one end; a read error may be behind it. This chain links TRBV7-9 with TRBJ2-5; 8 bases fit TRBD2. CDR1 and CDR2 (germline): SEHNR, FQNEAQ (reference sequence). The CDR3 spans 12 residues. CDR3 protein: CASSSDRTSKNF. CDR3 coding DNA: TGTGCCAGCAGCTCTGACCGGACTAGCAAGAACTTC.

This clone was observed a few times. The J gene is TRBJ1-1, the V gene TRBV7-2; D unclear. V lost 2 bases to trimming and J lost 1 base, with 5 bases between them. The CDR3 sequence is 13 residues long. Germline V gene data show CDR1 as SGHTA and CDR2 as FQGNSA. The CDR3 DNA sequence: TGTGCCAGCAGCTTACAGTCGAACACTGAAGCTTTCTTT. It specifies CASSLQSNTEAFF.

This clone has a single count. The rearrangement links TRBV4-3 to TRBJ2-1; the match to TRBD2 covers 12 bases. This CDR3 has 17 residues. V lost 1 base to trimming and J lost 3 bases; unmatched junction nucleotides: 4. Germline V gene sequence: CDR1 LGHNA, CDR2 YSLEER. CDR3 loop: CASSQASGGAGYNEQFF. The CDR3 DNA is TGCGCCAGCAGCCAAGCTAGCGGGGGGGCAGGCTACAATGAGCAGTTCTTC.

This clone has only a few counts. V is TRBV5-6 and J is TRBJ2-4, with 7 bases lining up with TRBD1. The CDR3 spans 16 residues. Per germline, CDR1 SGHDT and CDR2 YYEEEE. V shed 0 bases and J 5 bases; nucleotides not matched to a gene: 8. The DNA of the CDR3 is TGTGCCAGCAGCTTGGAGGGGGCGTCAATGCAAAACATTCAGTACTTC. It is translated as CASSLEGASMQNIQYF.

The chain uses TRBV4-3 and TRBJ2-1; tentative D call: TRBD1 (6 bases). Germline loops: CDR1 LGHNA, CDR2 YSLEER. The CDR3 sequence is 11 residues long. Trimming took 4 bases from V and 9 from J, leaving 7 bases between them. The CDR3 DNA follows: TGCGCCAGCAGCCCAGGGGTTGAGCAGTTCTTC. It translates to CASSPGVEQFF.

The V and J genes are TRBV28 and TRBJ1-3, with a possible D match to TRBD1 (5 bases). CDR1 and CDR2 from the germline V gene are MDHEN and SYDVKM. Trimming pared 6 bases from V and 3 bases from J, leaving 9 bases between. The CDR3 sequence is 13 residues long. CDR3 bases: TGTGCCAGCAGGGGGCCTATTGGAAACACCATATATTTT. Translated, it gives CASRGPIGNTIYF.

The chain is built from TRBV6-2 or TRBV6-3 and TRBJ1-2; D gene ambiguous. Trimming removed 5 bases from V and 2 bases from J, with 9 bases in between. The CDR3 consists of 13 residues. Germline V lookup: CDR1 MNHEY, CDR2 SVGEGT. CDR3 residues: CASSLLTNYGYTF. Written as DNA, the CDR3 is TGTGCCAGCAGTCTGTTAACAAACTATGGCTACACCTTC.

The V and J genes are TRBV5-1 and TRBJ1-2; 9 nucleotides match TRBD1. V trimming: 4 bases; J trimming: 6 bases; junction bases outside the gene matches: 7. There are 14 residues in the CDR3. Germline values: CDR1 SGHRS, CDR2 YFSETQ. The CDR3 sequence: CASSRGQGMNGYTF. CDR3 bases: TGCGCCAGCAGCAGGGGACAGGGAATGAATGGCTACACCTTC.

V and J are TRBV9 and TRBJ2-6; D might be TRBD1 (5 bases). Trimming pared 0 bases from V and 1 base from J, leaving 5 bases between. This CDR3 has 15 residues. Per the germline V gene, CDR1 is SGDLS and CDR2 is YYNGEE. The CDR3 reads CASSVEGSGANVLTF. The CDR3 DNA reads TGTGCCAGCAGCGTAGAGGGGTCTGGGGCCAACGTCCTGACTTTC.

This rearrangement joins TRBV28 to TRBJ2-7, with TRBD1 matching over 9 bases. Germline V gene lookup returns CDR1 MDHEN and CDR2 SYDVKM. The CDR3 runs 18 residues. Trimming removed 5 bases from V and 1 base from J; junction bases left unmatched: 15. This CDR3 reads CASSLALVQGARSYEQYF. The CDR3 nucleotides read TGTGCCAGCAGTCTTGCGCTTGTACAGGGGGCTCGGTCCTACGAGCAGTACTTC.

The chain uses TRBV3-1 (or the pseudogene TRBV3-2) and TRBJ1-2; 7 bases agree with TRBD1. Per germline, CDR1 LGHDT and CDR2 YNNKEL (reference sequence). Trimming at V came to 4 bases and at J to 3 bases, leaving 5 bases not matched to a gene. This CDR3 spans 14 amino acids. The CDR3 nucleotides read TGTGCCAGCAGCCCAAGCAGGGGGTACTATGGCTACACCTTC. As protein: CASSPSRGYYGYTF.